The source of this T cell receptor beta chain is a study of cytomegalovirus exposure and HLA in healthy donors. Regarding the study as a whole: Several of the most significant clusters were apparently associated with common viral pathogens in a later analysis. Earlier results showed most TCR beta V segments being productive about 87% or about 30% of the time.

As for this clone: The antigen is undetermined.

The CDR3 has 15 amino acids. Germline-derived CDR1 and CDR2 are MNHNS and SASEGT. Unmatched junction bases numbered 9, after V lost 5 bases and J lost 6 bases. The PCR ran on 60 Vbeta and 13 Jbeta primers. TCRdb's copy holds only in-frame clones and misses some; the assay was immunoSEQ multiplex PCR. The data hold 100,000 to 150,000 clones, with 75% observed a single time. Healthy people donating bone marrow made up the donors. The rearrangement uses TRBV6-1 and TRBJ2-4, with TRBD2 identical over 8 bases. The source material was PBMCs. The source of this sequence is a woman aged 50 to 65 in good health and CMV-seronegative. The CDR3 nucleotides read TGTGCCAGCAGTCCCCGGGAGGGGGTCGGAAACATTCAGTACTTC. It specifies CASSPREGVGNIQYF.